The source of this T cell receptor beta chain is a study of T-cell memory formation after mild COVID-19. Study results and caveats: Contracting clones from day 15 to 85 had balanced CD4/CD8; later expanders favoured CD4+.

Barcoded TCR alpha and TCR beta cDNA libraries with UMIs came from 5'RACE using constant-segment primers. TCRdb used MiXCR to reprocess the 5' RACE reads, holding one entry per CDR3 protein. This table holds around 130,000 distinct CDR3 sequences, about 18% found once. This CDR3 has 14 amino acids. Germline-derived CDR1 and CDR2 are DFQATT and SNEGSKA (reference sequence). Between the trimmed V and J ends, which lost 6 bases and 0 bases, there was a span of 13 bases. This clonotype was counted at least ten times. Its antigen is unknown. This receptor was taken from a man younger than 30 who had mild COVID-19 (a few samples of this study predate the infection). Cell type and time point are not known. The chain has TRBV20-1 and TRBJ2-3; D is ambiguous. Material: PBMCs or a T cell subset sorted from them (not recorded which). CDR3 coding DNA: TGCAGTGCCCGGACCCTAGGTAGCACAGATACGCAGTATTTT. It is translated as CSARTLGSTDTQYF.